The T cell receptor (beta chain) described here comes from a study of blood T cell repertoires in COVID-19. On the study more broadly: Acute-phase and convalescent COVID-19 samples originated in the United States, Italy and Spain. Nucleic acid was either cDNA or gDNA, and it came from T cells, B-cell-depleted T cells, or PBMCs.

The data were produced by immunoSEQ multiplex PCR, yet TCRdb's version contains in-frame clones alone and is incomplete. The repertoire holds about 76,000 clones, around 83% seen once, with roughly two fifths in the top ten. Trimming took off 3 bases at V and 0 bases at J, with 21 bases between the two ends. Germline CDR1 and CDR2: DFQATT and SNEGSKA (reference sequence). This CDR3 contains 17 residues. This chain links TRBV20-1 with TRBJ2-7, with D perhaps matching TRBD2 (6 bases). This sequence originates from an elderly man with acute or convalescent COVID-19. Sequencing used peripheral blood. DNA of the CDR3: TGCAGTGCTAGTTCGGGCCGTAGTCTAGCGAGCTCCTACGAGCAGTACTTC. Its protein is CSASSGRSLASSYEQYF.